This entry lists 19 T cell receptor beta chains sequenced from one sample in a study of T cell repertoires in cytomegalovirus infection. TCRdb processed the reads anew with MiXCR; each CDR3 protein has one entry. This sample yields 510,000 or so distinct CDR3 sequences, of which more than 25% are seen a single time; roughly an eighth belongs to the top ten. Material: PBMCs. These receptors were taken from a human donor in good health (CMV status not recorded). Some clones in this sample may be carry-over from other donors' samples.

About this clonotype: An end of the junction differs from the germline gene, which may be a read error. Here the CDR3 DNA reads TGTGCCAGCAGTTACTCGAAGGGCTCGGGGGACCTCTTC. Amino acid sequence: CASSYSKGSGDLF. This rearrangement joins TRBV6-2 or TRBV6-3 to TRBJ2-1, with a weak D call TRBD2 (6 bases). From germline, CDR1 is MNHEY and CDR2 SVGEGT. The CDR3 extends over 13 amino acids.

To note about this clonotype: At one boundary the junction diverges from the germline segment, which might be a read error. The V call is TRBV4-1, the J call TRBJ1-1; perhaps TRBD1 as D (6 bases). The CDR3 has 13 residues. Germline CDR1 and CDR2: MGHRA and YSYEKL. CDR3 loop: CASSYGGAGEAFF. DNA of the CDR3: TGTGCCAGCAGCTACGGGGGCGCTGGAGAAGCTTTCTTT.

In this sample, this clonotype turned up once. The rearrangement uses TRBV6-5 and TRBJ2-4, with TRBD1 matching over 7 bases. The CDR3 has 13 residues. The germline V gene encodes CDR1 MNHEY and CDR2 SVGAGI. With V trimmed by 5 bases and J by 8 bases, 6 bases remained unmatched. CDR3 DNA sequence: TGTGCCAGCAGTCGTAGGACAGGAGACATTCAGTACTTC. Protein sequence: CASSRRTGDIQYF.

The sample holds a few counts of this clonotype. The chain recombines TRBV20-1 with TRBJ2-3; D gene uncertain. The CDR3 sequence is 11 residues long. The germline V gene encodes CDR1 DFQATT and CDR2 SNEGSKA (reference sequence). Trimming removed 6 bases from V and 4 bases from J, with 8 bases in between. CDR3 sequence: CSAAPSDTQYF. The CDR3 DNA reads TGCAGTGCGGCTCCTTCAGATACGCAGTATTTT.

This clonotype has only a few counts. This chain links TRBV18 with TRBJ1-2; D not certain. The length of the CDR3 is 15 residues. The germline V gene encodes CDR1 KGHSH and CDR2 LQKENI. V lost 6 bases to trimming and J lost 2 bases, with 16 bases between them. The CDR3: CASSQGPSSNYGYTF. Written as DNA, the CDR3 is TGTGCCAGCTCTCAAGGACCGTCCTCGAACTATGGCTACACCTTC.

The chain carries TRBV6-5 and TRBJ2-3; the D gene is possibly TRBD1 (6 bases). Germline V CDR1 and CDR2: MNHEY, SVGAGI. The CDR3 runs to 15 residues. The germline V and J ends were trimmed by 0 bases and 2 bases, with 9 bases remaining between them. CDR3 nucleotides: TGTGCCAGCAGTTACTCGGCAGGGGCCACAGATACGCAGTATTTT. Its translation: CASSYSAGATDTQYF.

A few counts support this clonotype. A junction end diverges from the germline sequence, so it may reflect a read error. The V call is TRBV11-2, the J call TRBJ2-3; D might be TRBD1 (7 bases). CDR3 size: 15 residues. Germline CDR1 SGHAT, CDR2 FQNNGV. CDR3 in amino acids: CASRLGGGVPDTQYF. CDR3 nucleotides: TGTGCCAGCAGATTAGGGGGCGGGGTCCCAGATACGCAGTATTTT.

Concerning this clonotype itself: Given a much more abundant clone one base away, this may be a read error. The chain recombines TRBV7-2 with TRBJ2-5; no clear D. This CDR3 region has 13 residues. The V gene's germline CDR1 is SGHTA and CDR2 FQGNSA. V was trimmed by 4 bases and J by 1 base, leaving 7 bases between them. DNA of the CDR3: TGTGCCAGCAGCTCACGGTTCCAAGAGACCCAGTACTTC. It specifies CASSSRFQETQYF.

This clonotype was observed a few times. The rearrangement links TRBV5-1 to TRBJ2-2; the match to TRBD1 covers 11 bases. Germline CDR1 and CDR2: SGHRS and YFSETQ. The trim removed 2 bases at V and 6 bases at J, leaving 3 bases unmatched. The CDR3 spans 15 residues. The CDR3 DNA sequence: TGCGCCAGCAGCTTTGGGGACAGGGGGTCCGGGGAGCTGTTTTTT. Translating gives CASSFGDRGSGELFF.

This clonotype was counted only a few times. This chain uses TRBV6-6 with TRBJ2-3; 10 bases line up with TRBD2. From germline, CDR1 is MNHNY and CDR2 SVGAGI (reference sequence). J was trimmed by 3 bases and V by 2 bases; bases with no gene match: 8. The CDR3 totals 17 residues. The CDR3 nucleotides are TGTGCCAGCAGTTACATCCCAAGAGCGGGAGGGACAGATACGCAGTATTTT. It is translated as CASSYIPRAGGTDTQYF.

This clonotype has a single count. The chain is built from TRBV19 and TRBJ2-6; a weak D match, TRBD2 (5 bases). Per germline, CDR1 LNHDA and CDR2 SQIVND (reference sequence). The ends were cut back, 4 bases at V and 0 bases at J, with 22 bases in the middle. The CDR3 is 20 residues long. CDR3 protein: CASSTVLEGRSGSGANVLTF. The CDR3 DNA sequence: TGTGCCAGTAGTACAGTGCTTGAGGGCAGGTCAGGCTCTGGGGCCAACGTCCTGACTTTC.

As to this clonotype: Given a much more abundant clone one base away, this may be a read error. The chain has TRBV28 and TRBJ1-5; D uncertain. Germline V gives CDR1 MDHEN, CDR2 SYDVKM. This CDR3 comprises 14 residues. CDR3 in amino acids: CVSSNPRGYQPQHF. The CDR3 region has the DNA TGTGTCAGCAGCAATCCGCGGGGTTATCAGCCCCAGCATTTT.

V usage is TRBV7-6 and J usage is TRBJ2-5; perhaps TRBD1 as D (6 bases). The germline V gene encodes CDR1 SGHVS and CDR2 FNYEAQ. V dropped 1 base and J dropped 4 bases, with 19 bases sitting between them. The CDR3 loop spans 17 amino acids. The CDR3 DNA reads as TGTGCCAGCAGCTTAGTCCGGGACACCACGATTACAGAGACCCAGTACTTC. Amino acid sequence: CASSLVRDTTITETQYF.

The chain carries TRBV28 and TRBJ1-5; a possible D gene is TRBD1 (6 bases). There are 13 residues in the CDR3. Germline-derived CDR1 and CDR2 are MDHEN and SYDVKM. V lost 5 bases to trimming and J lost 3 bases, with 8 bases between them. The CDR3 sequence is CASSRDNNQPQHF. CDR3 DNA sequence: TGTGCCAGCAGTCGGGACAACAATCAGCCCCAGCATTTT. Looking up the rest from reference TRBV28 and TRBJ1-5 gives the full variable domain: DVKVTQSSRYLVKRTGEKVFLECVQDMDHENMFWYRQDPGLGLRLIYFSYDVKMKEKGDIPEGYSVSREKKERFSLILESASTNQTSMYLCASSRDNNQPQHFGDGTRLSIL.

This clonotype occurred a few times. The chain combines TRBV6-1 with TRBJ2-7, with D perhaps TRBD1 or TRBD2 (5 bases each). Deletions cut 3 bases from V and 9 bases from J, with 15 bases between. In germline, CDR1 is MNHNS, CDR2 SASEGT. The CDR3 has 13 residues. The CDR3 loop reads CASSDLRDPRQYV. CDR3 bases: TGTGCCAGCAGTGACCTCCGGGACCCACGGCAGTACGTC.

J is TRBJ2-5 and V is TRBV19, with 9 positions matching TRBD2. There are 15 residues in the CDR3. V shed 5 bases and J 5 bases; nucleotides not matched to a gene: 9. The germline CDR1 and CDR2 sequences are LNHDA and SQIVND (reference sequence). For the CDR3, the DNA is TGTGCCAGTAGTCTCCTAGCGGGACCTGGGGAGACCCAGTACTTC. Encoded protein: CASSLLAGPGETQYF.

This clonotype came up many times. The gene calls are TRBV7-3 and TRBJ2-5, with D uncertain. Trimming left V 5 bases short and J 1 base short, with 8 bases between. This CDR3 is 13 amino acids long. In germline, CDR1 is SGHTA, CDR2 FQGTGA. The CDR3 sequence: CASSLTPQETQYF. The DNA of the CDR3 is TGTGCCAGCAGCCTGACACCCCAAGAGACCCAGTACTTC.

This chain links TRBV4-3 with TRBJ1-6; D gene ambiguous. This CDR3 is 14 amino acids long. In germline, CDR1 is LGHNA, CDR2 YSLEER. The V end was cut by 1 base, the J end by 7 bases, with 8 bases between. The CDR3 loop is CASSQVIGNSPLHF. CDR3 bases: TGCGCCAGCAGCCAAGTAATAGGGAATTCACCCCTCCACTTT.

This clonotype was detected a few times. V gene TRBV7-3 combines with J gene TRBJ1-2; D might be TRBD1 (6 bases). This CDR3 contains 15 residues. V lost 5 bases to trimming and J lost 4 bases, with 17 bases between them. Germline V CDR1 and CDR2: SGHTA, FQGTGA. This CDR3 reads CASSLLGGEAYGYTF. Written as DNA, the CDR3 is TGTGCCAGCAGCCTCCTAGGGGGGGAGGCCTATGGCTACACCTTC.